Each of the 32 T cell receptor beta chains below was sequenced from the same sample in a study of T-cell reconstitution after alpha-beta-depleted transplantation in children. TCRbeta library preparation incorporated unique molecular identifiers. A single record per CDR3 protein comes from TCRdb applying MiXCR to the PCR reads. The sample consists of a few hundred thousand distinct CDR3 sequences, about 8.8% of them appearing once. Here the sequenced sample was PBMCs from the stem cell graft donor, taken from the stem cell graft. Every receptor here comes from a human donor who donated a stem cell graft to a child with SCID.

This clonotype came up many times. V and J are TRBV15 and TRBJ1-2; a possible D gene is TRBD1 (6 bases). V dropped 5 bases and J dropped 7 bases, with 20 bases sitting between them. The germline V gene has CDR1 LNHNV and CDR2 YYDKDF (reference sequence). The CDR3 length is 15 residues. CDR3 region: CATSGGKILTGGYTF. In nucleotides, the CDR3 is TGTGCCACCAGCGGGGGAAAGATTTTGACAGGTGGCTACACCTTC.

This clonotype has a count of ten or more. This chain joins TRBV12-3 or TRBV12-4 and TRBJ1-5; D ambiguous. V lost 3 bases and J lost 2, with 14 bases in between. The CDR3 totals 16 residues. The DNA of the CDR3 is TGTGCCAGCAGTTTTGGGTCTTGGAAGGGCAATCAGCCCCAGCATTTT. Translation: CASSFGSWKGNQPQHF.

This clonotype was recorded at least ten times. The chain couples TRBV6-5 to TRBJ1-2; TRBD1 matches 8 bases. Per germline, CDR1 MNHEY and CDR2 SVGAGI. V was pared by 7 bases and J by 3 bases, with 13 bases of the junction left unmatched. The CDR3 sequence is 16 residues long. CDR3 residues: CASTRGQGASDYGYTF. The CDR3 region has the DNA TGTGCCAGCACCAGGGGTCAGGGGGCGTCTGACTATGGCTACACCTTC.

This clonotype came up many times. The CDR3 loop is CASLDATYGYTF. The CDR3 DNA sequence: TGTGCCAGCCTCGACGCTACCTATGGCTACACCTTC. This chain connects TRBV27 to TRBJ1-2; no clear D gene. Trimming removed 8 bases from V and 4 bases from J, with 11 bases in between. CDR1 MNHEY and CDR2 SMNVEV come from the germline V gene (reference sequence). This CDR3 spans 12 amino acids.

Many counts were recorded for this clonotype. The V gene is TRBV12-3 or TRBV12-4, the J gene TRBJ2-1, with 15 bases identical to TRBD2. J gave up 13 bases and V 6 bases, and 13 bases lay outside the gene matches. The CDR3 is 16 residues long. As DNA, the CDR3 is TGTGCCAGCAGCCTAGCCGGACTAGCGGGGGGGCATCAACAGTTCTTC. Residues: CASSLAGLAGGHQQFF.

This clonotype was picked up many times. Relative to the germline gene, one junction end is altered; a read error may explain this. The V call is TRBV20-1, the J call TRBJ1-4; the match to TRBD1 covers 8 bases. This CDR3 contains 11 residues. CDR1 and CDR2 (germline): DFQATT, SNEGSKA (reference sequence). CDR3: CSARGWQGATF. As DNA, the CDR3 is TGCAGTGCTAGAGGATGGCAGGGGGCCACTTTT.

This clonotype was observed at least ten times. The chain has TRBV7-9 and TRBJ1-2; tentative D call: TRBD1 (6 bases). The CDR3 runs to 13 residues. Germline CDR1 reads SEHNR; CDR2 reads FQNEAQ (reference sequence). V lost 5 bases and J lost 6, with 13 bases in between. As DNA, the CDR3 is TGTGCCAGCAGCCGAACGAGGACAGATGGCTACACCTTC. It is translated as CASSRTRTDGYTF.

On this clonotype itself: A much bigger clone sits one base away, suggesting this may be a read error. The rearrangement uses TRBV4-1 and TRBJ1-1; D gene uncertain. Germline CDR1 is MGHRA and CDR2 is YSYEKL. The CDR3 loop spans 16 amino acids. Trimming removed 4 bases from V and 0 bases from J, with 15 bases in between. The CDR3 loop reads CASSPLRDGLNTEAFF. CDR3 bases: TGCGCCAGCAGCCCCCTCAGAGATGGATTGAACACTGAAGCTTTCTTT.

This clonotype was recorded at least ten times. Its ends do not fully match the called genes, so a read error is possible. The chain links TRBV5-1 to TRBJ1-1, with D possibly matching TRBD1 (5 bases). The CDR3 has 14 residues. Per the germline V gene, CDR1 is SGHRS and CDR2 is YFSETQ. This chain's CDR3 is CASSPVGGNAEAFF. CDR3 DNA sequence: TGCGCCAGCAGCCCCGTCGGGGGGAACGCTGAAGCTTTCTTT. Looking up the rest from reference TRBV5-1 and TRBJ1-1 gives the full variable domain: KAGVTQTPRYLIKTRGQQVTLSCSPISGHRSVSWYQQTPGQGLQFLFEYFSETQRNKGNFPGRFSGRQFSNSRSEMNVSTLELGDSALYLCASSPVGGNAEAFFGQGTRLTVV.

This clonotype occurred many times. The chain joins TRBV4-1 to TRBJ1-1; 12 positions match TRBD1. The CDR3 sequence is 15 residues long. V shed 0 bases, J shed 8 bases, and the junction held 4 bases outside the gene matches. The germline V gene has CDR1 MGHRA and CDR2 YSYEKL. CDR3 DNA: TGCGCCAGCAGCCAAGATTCCGGGACAGGGGGCGAAGCTTTCTTT. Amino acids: CASSQDSGTGGEAFF.

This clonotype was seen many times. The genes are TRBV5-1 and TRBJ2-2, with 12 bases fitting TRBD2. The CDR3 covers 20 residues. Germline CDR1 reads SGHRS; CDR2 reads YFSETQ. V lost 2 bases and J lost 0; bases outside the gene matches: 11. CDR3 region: CASSFLLAGGSYPNTGELFF. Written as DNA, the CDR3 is TGCGCCAGCAGCTTCCTACTAGCGGGGGGCTCTTACCCGAACACCGGGGAGCTGTTTTTT.

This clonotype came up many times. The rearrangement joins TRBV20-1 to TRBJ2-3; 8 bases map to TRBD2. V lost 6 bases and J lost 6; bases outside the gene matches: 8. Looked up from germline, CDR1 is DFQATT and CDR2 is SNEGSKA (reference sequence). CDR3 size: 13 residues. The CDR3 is CSAGGRITDTQYF. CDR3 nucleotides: TGCAGTGCCGGCGGGAGGATAACGGATACGCAGTATTTT.

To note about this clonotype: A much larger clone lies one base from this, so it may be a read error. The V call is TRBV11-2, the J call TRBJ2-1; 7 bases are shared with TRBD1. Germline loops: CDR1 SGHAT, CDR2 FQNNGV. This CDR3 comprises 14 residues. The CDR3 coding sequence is TGTGCCAGCAGCTCCCGGGACAGCCTCAATGTGCAGTTCTTC. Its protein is CASSSRDSLNVQFF.

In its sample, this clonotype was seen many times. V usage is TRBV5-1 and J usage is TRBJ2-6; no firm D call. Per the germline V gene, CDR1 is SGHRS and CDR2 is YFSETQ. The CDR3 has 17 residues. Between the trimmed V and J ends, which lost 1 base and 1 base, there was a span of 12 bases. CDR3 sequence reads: CASSLPGSGSGANVLTF. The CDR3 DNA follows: TGCGCCAGCAGCTTGCCCGGCTCTGGTTCTGGGGCCAACGTCCTGACTTTC.

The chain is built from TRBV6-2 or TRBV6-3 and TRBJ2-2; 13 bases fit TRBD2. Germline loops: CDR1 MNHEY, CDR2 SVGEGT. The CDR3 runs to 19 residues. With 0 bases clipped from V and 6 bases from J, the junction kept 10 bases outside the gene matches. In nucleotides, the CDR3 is TGTGCCAGCAGTTACTCCTGGACTAGCGGGGGCCGGGGGGCCGGGGAGCTGTTTTTT. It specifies CASSYSWTSGGRGAGELFF.

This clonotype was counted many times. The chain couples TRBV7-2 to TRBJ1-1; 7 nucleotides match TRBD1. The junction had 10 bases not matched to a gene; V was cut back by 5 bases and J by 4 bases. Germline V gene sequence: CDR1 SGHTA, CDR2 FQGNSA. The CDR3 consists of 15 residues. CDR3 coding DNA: TGTGCCAGCAGCAAAGACAGGGCAGGGACCACTGAAGCTTTCTTT. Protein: CASSKDRAGTTEAFF.

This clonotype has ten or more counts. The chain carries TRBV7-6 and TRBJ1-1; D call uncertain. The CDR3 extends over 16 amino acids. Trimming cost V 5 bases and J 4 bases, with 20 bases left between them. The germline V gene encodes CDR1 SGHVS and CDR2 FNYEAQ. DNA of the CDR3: TGTGCCAGCAGCCCCCAGGACGGGGTCCCTGCCACTGAAGCTTTCTTT. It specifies CASSPQDGVPATEAFF.

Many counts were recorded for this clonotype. The CDR3 nucleotides are TGCGCCAGCAGCTTGGAGGGAAACTTGTTCACTGAAGCTTTCTTT. Its translation: CASSLEGNLFTEAFF. The chain employs TRBV5-1 and TRBJ1-1; D is unresolved. V was pared by 0 bases and J by 4 bases, with 13 bases between. Germline V gene sequence: CDR1 SGHRS, CDR2 YFSETQ. This CDR3 comprises 15 residues.

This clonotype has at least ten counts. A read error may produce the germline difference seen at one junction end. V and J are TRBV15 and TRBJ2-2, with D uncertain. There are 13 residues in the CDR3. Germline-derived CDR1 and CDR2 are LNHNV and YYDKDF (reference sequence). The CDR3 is CATSREGRGELFF. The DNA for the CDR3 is TGTGCCACCAGCCGAGAAGGTCGCGGGGAGCTGTTTTTT.

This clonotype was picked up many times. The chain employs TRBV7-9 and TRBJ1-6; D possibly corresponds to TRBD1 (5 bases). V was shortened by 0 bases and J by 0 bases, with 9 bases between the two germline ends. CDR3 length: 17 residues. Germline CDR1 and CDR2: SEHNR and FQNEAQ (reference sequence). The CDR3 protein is CASSLAGGSSYNSPLHF. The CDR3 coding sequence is TGTGCCAGCAGCTTAGCTGGGGGGAGCTCCTATAATTCACCCCTCCACTTT. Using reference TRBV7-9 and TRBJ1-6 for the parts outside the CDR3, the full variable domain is DTGVSQNPRHKITKRGQNVTFRCDPISEHNRLYWYRQTLGQGPEFLTYFQNEAQLEKSRLLSDRFSAERPKGSFSTLEIQRTEQGDSAMYLCASSLAGGSSYNSPLHFGNGTRLTVT.

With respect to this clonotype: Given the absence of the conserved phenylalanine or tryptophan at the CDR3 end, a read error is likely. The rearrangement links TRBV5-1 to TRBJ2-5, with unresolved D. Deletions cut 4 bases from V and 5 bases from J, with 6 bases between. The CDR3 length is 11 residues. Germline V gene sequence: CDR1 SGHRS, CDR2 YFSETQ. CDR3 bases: TGCGCCAGCAGCCTGGAGGAGACCCAGTACCTC. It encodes CASSLEETQYL.

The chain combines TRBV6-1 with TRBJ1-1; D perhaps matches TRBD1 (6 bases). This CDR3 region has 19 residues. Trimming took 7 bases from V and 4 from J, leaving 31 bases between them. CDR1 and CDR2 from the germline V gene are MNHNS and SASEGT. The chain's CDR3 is CASIARQGSSFGRGTEAFF. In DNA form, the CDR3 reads TGTGCCAGCATTGCTAGGCAGGGGTCGTCCTTTGGTCGGGGCACTGAAGCTTTCTTT.

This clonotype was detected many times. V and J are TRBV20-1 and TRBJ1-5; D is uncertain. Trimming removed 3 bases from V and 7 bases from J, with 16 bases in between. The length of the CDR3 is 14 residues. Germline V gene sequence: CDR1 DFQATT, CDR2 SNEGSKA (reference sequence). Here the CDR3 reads CSASEGAGYQPQHF. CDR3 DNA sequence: TGCAGTGCTAGCGAGGGCGCGGGTTACCAGCCCCAGCATTTT.

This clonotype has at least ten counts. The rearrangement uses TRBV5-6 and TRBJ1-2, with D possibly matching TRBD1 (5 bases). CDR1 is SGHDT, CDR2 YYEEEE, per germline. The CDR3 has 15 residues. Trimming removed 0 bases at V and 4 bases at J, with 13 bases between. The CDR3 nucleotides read TGTGCCAGCAGCTTGGTACAGGCTGGGGGCTATGGCTACACCTTC. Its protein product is CASSLVQAGGYGYTF.

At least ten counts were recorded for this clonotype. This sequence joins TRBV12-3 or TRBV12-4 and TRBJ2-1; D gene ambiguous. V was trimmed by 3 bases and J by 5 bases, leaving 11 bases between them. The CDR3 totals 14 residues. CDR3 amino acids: CASSFASGNNEQFF. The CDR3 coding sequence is TGTGCCAGCAGTTTCGCGTCTGGGAACAATGAGCAGTTCTTC.

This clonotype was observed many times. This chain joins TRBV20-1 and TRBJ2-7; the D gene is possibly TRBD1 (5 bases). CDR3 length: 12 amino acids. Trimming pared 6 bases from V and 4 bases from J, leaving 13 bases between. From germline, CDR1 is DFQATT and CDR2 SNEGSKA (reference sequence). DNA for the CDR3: TGCAGTGCCCAAAGGACACATTACGAGCAGTACTTC. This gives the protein CSAQRTHYEQYF.

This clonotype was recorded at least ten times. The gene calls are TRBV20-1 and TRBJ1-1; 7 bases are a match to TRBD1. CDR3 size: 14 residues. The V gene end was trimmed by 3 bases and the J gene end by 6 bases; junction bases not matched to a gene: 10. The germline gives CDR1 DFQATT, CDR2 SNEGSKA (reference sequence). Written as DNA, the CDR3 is TGCAGTGCTAGTGGGACAGCCCAGTTGGCTGAAGCTTTCTTT. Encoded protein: CSASGTAQLAEAFF.

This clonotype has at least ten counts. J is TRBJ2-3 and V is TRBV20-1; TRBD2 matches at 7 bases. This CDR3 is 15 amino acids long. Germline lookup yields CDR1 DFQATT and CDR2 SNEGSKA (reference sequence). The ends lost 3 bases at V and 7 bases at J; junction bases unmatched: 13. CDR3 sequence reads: CSARNSRGDTNTQYF. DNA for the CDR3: TGCAGTGCTAGGAACTCTCGGGGGGATACGAATACGCAGTATTTT.

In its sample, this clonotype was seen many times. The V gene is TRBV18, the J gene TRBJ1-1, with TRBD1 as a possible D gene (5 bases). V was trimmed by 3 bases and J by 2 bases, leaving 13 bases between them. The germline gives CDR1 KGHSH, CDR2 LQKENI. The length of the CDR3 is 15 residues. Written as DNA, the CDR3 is TGTGCCAGCTCACCCCCGGGACCCCGTAACACTGAAGCTTTCTTT. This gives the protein CASSPPGPRNTEAFF.

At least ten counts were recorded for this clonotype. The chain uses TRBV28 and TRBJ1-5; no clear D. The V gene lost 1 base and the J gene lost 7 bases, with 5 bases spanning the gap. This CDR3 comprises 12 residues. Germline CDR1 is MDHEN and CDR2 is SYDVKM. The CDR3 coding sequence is TGTGCCAGCAGTTTATACCGGCAGCCCCAGCATTTT. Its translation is CASSLYRQPQHF.

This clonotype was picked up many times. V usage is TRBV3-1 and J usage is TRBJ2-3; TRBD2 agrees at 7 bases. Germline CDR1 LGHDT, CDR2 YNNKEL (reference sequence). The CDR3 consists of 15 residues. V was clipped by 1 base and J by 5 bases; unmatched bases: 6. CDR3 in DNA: TGTGCCAGCAGCCAAGTTAGCGGGCGGGTAGATACGCAGTATTTT. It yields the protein CASSQVSGRVDTQYF.

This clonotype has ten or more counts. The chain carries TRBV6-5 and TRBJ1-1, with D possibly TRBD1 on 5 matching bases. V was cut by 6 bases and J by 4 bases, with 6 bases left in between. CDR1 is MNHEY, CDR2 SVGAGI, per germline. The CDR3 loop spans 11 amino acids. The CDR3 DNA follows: TGTGCCAGCAGCAGGGCCACTGAAGCTTTCTTT. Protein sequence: CASSRATEAFF.